A single sample is the source of the 28 T cell receptor beta chains below, sequenced in a study of preoperative IRX-2 immunotherapy in early breast cancer. TCRdb keeps only in-frame clones here, not all; method: immunoSEQ multiplex PCR. This sample yields 90,000 to 100,000 clones, of which about nine tenths are seen a single time; around 2.1% belongs to the top ten. As to treatment: preoperative locoregional IRX-2 cytokine immunotherapy. The sample consisted of tumor tissue, taken after IRX-2 immunotherapy. All receptors come from a human donor with breast cancer.

This clone was seen once. The rearrangement links TRBV7-1 to TRBJ2-7, with D possibly TRBD1 on 7 matching bases. TRBV7-1 is given ORF status, its function remaining uncertain. Trimming cost V 5 bases and J 4 bases, with 18 bases left between them. The CDR3 length is 15 residues. This CDR3 reads CASSRAQGGQYEQYF. CDR3 bases: TGTGCCAGCAGCCGAGCCCAGGGGGGACAGTACGAGCAGTACTTC.

This clone was observed a single time. This chain links TRBV28 with TRBJ2-5, with a possible D match to TRBD1 (6 bases). CDR3 length equals 16 residues. Deletions cut 4 bases from V and 4 bases from J, with 19 bases between. The germline V gene has CDR1 MDHEN and CDR2 SYDVKM. The CDR3 loop reads CASSSVGTSLTETQYF. The CDR3 DNA reads TGTGCCAGCAGTTCCGTAGGGACATCCCTCACAGAGACCCAGTACTTC.

The chain is built from TRBV5-1 and TRBJ1-1, with 7 bases matching TRBD1. CDR3 length equals 16 residues. The germline V gene has CDR1 SGHRS and CDR2 YFSETQ. The V gene end was trimmed by 0 bases and the J gene end by 2 bases; junction bases not matched to a gene: 7. Written as DNA, the CDR3 is TGCGCCAGCAGCTTGGCCCAACAGGGGTTTAACACTGAAGCTTTCTTT. It translates to CASSLAQQGFNTEAFF.

CDR3 bases: TGCGCCAGCAGTGAGTCGAGGAAAAACATTCAGTACTTC. This encodes CASSESRKNIQYF. This sequence joins TRBV10-1 and TRBJ2-4; the D is unclear. The CDR3 is 13 residues long. Germline CDR1 is WNHNN and CDR2 is SYGVQD (reference sequence). With 0 bases removed from V and 4 bases from J, the gap between germline ends came to 4 bases.

The chain recombines TRBV9 with TRBJ2-1, with D perhaps matching TRBD1 or TRBD2 (5 bases each). The germline CDR1 and CDR2 sequences are SGDLS and YYNGEE. Trimming pared 0 bases from V and 8 bases from J, leaving 15 bases between. The CDR3 has 15 amino acids. CDR3 in amino acids: CASSVGSGAGDEQFF. The CDR3 nucleotides are TGTGCCAGCAGCGTAGGATCCGGGGCTGGCGATGAGCAGTTCTTC.

CDR3 loop: CASSDGGSYEQYF. DNA for the CDR3: TGCGCCAGCAGTGATGGGGGCTCCTACGAGCAGTACTTC. The chain has TRBV10-2 and TRBJ2-7; D might be TRBD1 or TRBD2, each matching 5 bases. Trimming pared 3 bases from V and 0 bases from J, leaving 6 bases between. CDR1 and CDR2 from the germline V gene are WSHSY and SAAADI. The CDR3 is 13 amino acids.

The V and J genes are TRBV5-1 and TRBJ2-6; D is undetermined. V was trimmed by 1 base and J by 2 bases, leaving 7 bases between them. The germline CDR1 and CDR2 sequences are SGHRS and YFSETQ. The CDR3 extends over 15 amino acids. The CDR3 is CASSLSFTGANVLTF. In nucleotides, the CDR3 is TGCGCCAGCAGCTTGTCGTTTACTGGGGCCAACGTCCTGACTTTC.

This chain joins TRBV19 and TRBJ2-1; the match to TRBD1 covers 7 bases. The J segment lost 2 bases and the V segment lost 3 bases, leaving 4 bases of the junction unmatched. The germline gives CDR1 LNHDA, CDR2 SQIVND (reference sequence). This CDR3 has 15 residues. This CDR3 reads CASSMKGGPYNEQFF. CDR3 coding DNA: TGTGCCAGTAGTATGAAAGGGGGCCCCTACAATGAGCAGTTCTTC.

This chain connects TRBV28 to TRBJ2-3; 8 nucleotides line up with TRBD1. Germline assignment: CDR1 MDHEN and CDR2 SYDVKM. The CDR3 length is 15 residues. Germline trimming cut 6 bases from V and 1 base from J; bases unmatched to any gene: 6. This CDR3 is CASRRGQGRTDTQYF. Here the CDR3 DNA reads TGTGCCAGCAGGCGCGGACAGGGACGCACAGATACGCAGTATTTT. The full variable domain, completed using reference TRBV28 and TRBJ2-3, is DVKVTQSSRYLVKRTGEKVFLECVQDMDHENMFWYRQDPGLGLRLIYFSYDVKMKEKGDIPEGYSVSREKKERFSLILESASTNQTSMYLCASRRGQGRTDTQYFGPGTRLTVL.

This chain links TRBV19 with TRBJ2-4; no reliable D call. CDR1 and CDR2 (germline): LNHDA, SQIVND (reference sequence). The CDR3 sequence is 16 residues long. The V end lost 4 bases, the J end lost 0 bases, and 13 bases lay between the germline ends. In nucleotides, the CDR3 is TGTGCCAGTAGTACCCTTAACAGATTAGCCAAAAACATTCAGTACTTC. It yields the protein CASSTLNRLAKNIQYF.

V gene TRBV5-1 combines with J gene TRBJ1-5; D is undetermined. Trimming left V 1 base short and J 7 bases short, with 12 bases between. Germline loops: CDR1 SGHRS, CDR2 YFSETQ. This CDR3 comprises 14 residues. The CDR3 DNA reads as TGCGCCAGCAGCTTGCTCGGGGTCGGACAGCCCCAGCATTTT. It is translated as CASSLLGVGQPQHF.

In DNA, the CDR3 is TGCAGCGTGATAGCGGAGTTAAACACCGGGGAGCTGTTTTTT. It translates to CSVIAELNTGELFF. This chain joins TRBV29-1 and TRBJ2-2; tentatively, D is TRBD2 (6 bases). The CDR3 is made up of 14 amino acids. The V end was cut by 6 bases, the J end by 2 bases, with 13 bases between. Per germline, CDR1 SQVTM and CDR2 ANQGSEA.

This clone was observed a single time. The rearrangement uses TRBV30 and TRBJ2-1; 7 bases line up with TRBD2. The junction had 7 bases not matched to a gene; V was cut back by 1 base and J by 4 bases. From germline, CDR1 is GTSNPN and CDR2 SVGIG (reference sequence). The CDR3 has 15 amino acids. CDR3 nucleotides: TGTGCCTGGAGTGCAGCGGGGAGAACTTACAATGAGCAGTTCTTC. Translated: CAWSAAGRTYNEQFF.

The chain combines TRBV29-1 with TRBJ2-3; perhaps TRBD2 as D (5 bases). The CDR3 extends over 13 amino acids. Germline V gene data show CDR1 as SQVTM and CDR2 as ANQGSEA. V was pared by 7 bases and J by 6 bases, with 17 bases between. The CDR3 loop reads CSAARVTADTQYF. The CDR3 DNA sequence: TGCAGCGCGGCGAGGGTAACAGCGGATACGCAGTATTTT.

This clone was counted between two and nine times. The rearrangement joins TRBV11-3 to TRBJ2-5, with 8 bases fitting TRBD2. V lost 4 bases and J lost 5; bases outside the gene matches: 6. From germline, CDR1 is SGHNT and CDR2 YENEEA. The CDR3 contains 14 residues. CDR3 nucleotide sequence: TGTGCCAGCAGCTGGGCCCCGGGAGGGGAGACCCAGTACTTC. Amino acid sequence: CASSWAPGGETQYF.

The table lists this clone with a count of one. This chain connects TRBV30 to TRBJ2-3, with TRBD2 identical over 7 bases. Germline V gives CDR1 GTSNPN, CDR2 SVGIG (reference sequence). Losses at the gene ends were 0 bases for V and 6 bases for J; bases not matched to a gene: 0. The CDR3 runs 12 residues. Here the CDR3 DNA reads TGTGCCTGGAGTGTCGGGAGGGATACGCAGTATTTT. Amino acid sequence: CAWSVGRDTQYF.

The chain couples TRBV18 to TRBJ1-2; maybe TRBD1 (6 bases). V lost 2 bases, J lost 6 bases, and 10 bases lay in between. Germline loops: CDR1 KGHSH, CDR2 LQKENI. The CDR3 loop spans 13 amino acids. CDR3 in amino acids: CASSPRQEDGYTF. The CDR3, as DNA: TGTGCCAGCTCACCAAGACAGGAAGATGGCTACACCTTC.

This chain connects TRBV28 to TRBJ1-5, with D perhaps matching TRBD1 (5 bases). The germline gives CDR1 MDHEN, CDR2 SYDVKM. The CDR3 is 13 residues long. V dropped 2 bases and J dropped 8 bases, with 10 bases sitting between them. CDR3: CASSLGGQKPQHF. In DNA, the CDR3 is TGTGCCAGCAGTTTAGGGGGTCAGAAGCCCCAGCATTTT.

This clone was seen only a few times. V is TRBV29-1 and J is TRBJ2-5; D gene ambiguous. Germline values: CDR1 SQVTM, CDR2 ANQGSEA. The CDR3 loop spans 13 amino acids. The ends were cut back, 6 bases at V and 4 bases at J, with 15 bases in the middle. CDR3 sequence (DNA): TGCAGCGTATGCCGTAACAGTGGAGAGACCCAGTACTTC. Its translation is CSVCRNSGETQYF. Using reference TRBV29-1 and TRBJ2-5 for the parts outside the CDR3, the full variable domain is SAVISQKPSRDICQRGTSLTIQCQVDSQVTMMFWYRQQPGQSLTLIATANQGSEATYESGFVIDKFPISRPNLTFSTLTVSNMSPEDSSIYLCSVCRNSGETQYFGPGTRLLVL.

This chain joins TRBV7-1 and TRBJ2-7; 8 nucleotides match TRBD1. TRBV7-1 is assigned to the ORF class and has an uncertain function. There are 13 residues in the CDR3. Trimming took 5 bases from V and 4 from J; bases not matched to a gene: 4. In nucleotides, the CDR3 is TGTGCCAGCAGCCCGGACAGGGCATACGAGCAGTACTTC. It codes for CASSPDRAYEQYF.

The chain is built from TRBV29-1 and TRBJ2-5; TRBD1 agrees at 10 bases. V lost 4 bases and J lost 2; bases outside the gene matches: 1. This CDR3 region has 13 residues. The V gene's germline CDR1 is SQVTM and CDR2 ANQGSEA. CDR3 in amino acids: CSVGTGGQETQYF. The CDR3, as DNA: TGCAGCGTTGGGACAGGGGGACAAGAGACCCAGTACTTC.

The genes are TRBV27 and TRBJ2-3; TRBD2 might be the D (5 bases). The CDR3 consists of 15 residues. Germline V gene sequence: CDR1 MNHEY, CDR2 SMNVEV (reference sequence). The V end was cut by 4 bases, the J end by 0 bases, with 11 bases between. The CDR3 here is CASSYHRTSTDTQYF. DNA of the CDR3: TGTGCCAGCAGTTATCACCGGACTAGCACAGATACGCAGTATTTT.

CDR3 DNA: TGTGCCAGTAGTTCCCGGACAGGGAGATCTGAAGCTTTCTTT. It translates to CASSSRTGRSEAFF. The rearrangement joins TRBV19 to TRBJ1-1; TRBD1 matches at 8 bases. CDR3 length equals 14 residues. V trimming: 5 bases; J trimming: 6 bases; junction bases outside the gene matches: 8. In germline, CDR1 is LNHDA, CDR2 SQIVND (reference sequence).

This clone occurred once. CDR3 sequence: CASTEIGQANNQPQHF. The CDR3 DNA reads TGTGCCAGTACCGAAATCGGACAGGCCAACAATCAGCCCCAGCATTTT. This rearrangement joins TRBV19 to TRBJ1-5; 7 nucleotides agree with TRBD1. V shed 7 bases, J shed 3 bases, and the junction held 12 bases outside the gene matches. The CDR3 consists of 16 residues. The germline gives CDR1 LNHDA, CDR2 SQIVND (reference sequence).

This sequence joins TRBV28 and TRBJ1-1; the D is unclear. With 4 bases removed from V and 4 bases from J, the gap between germline ends came to 7 bases. Germline loops: CDR1 MDHEN, CDR2 SYDVKM. The CDR3 extends over 12 amino acids. In DNA form, the CDR3 reads TGTGCCAGCAGTTCTGAGCCCACTGAAGCTTTCTTT. It is translated as CASSSEPTEAFF.

This sequence joins TRBV7-7 and TRBJ1-5; 7 bases line up with TRBD1. Trimming at V came to 10 bases and at J to 7 bases, leaving 16 bases not matched to a gene. Germline CDR1 SSHAT, CDR2 FNYEAQ (reference sequence). This CDR3 contains 15 residues. This CDR3 reads CAIHRGGGAEQPQHF. The CDR3, as DNA: TGTGCCATCCACAGGGGAGGGGGCGCAGAGCAGCCCCAGCATTTT.

CDR3 DNA: TGTGCCAGCAGCCGAACCGGGACTCCAGCATGGGGGGAGCTGTTTTTT. This gives the protein CASSRTGTPAWGELFF. The V and J genes are TRBV14 and TRBJ2-2, with D maybe TRBD2 (6 bases). Germline loops: CDR1 SGHDN, CDR2 FVKESK. V was cut by 4 bases and J by 8 bases, with 20 bases left in between. The CDR3 sequence is 16 residues long. The full variable domain, in which reference TRBV14 and TRBJ2-2 provide the parts outside the CDR3, is EAGVTQFPSHSVIEKGQTVTLRCDPISGHDNLYWYRRVMGKEIKFLLHFVKESKQDESGMPNNRFLAERTGGTYSTLKVQPAELEDSGVYFCASSRTGTPAWGELFFGEGSRLTVL.

The chain has TRBV28 and TRBJ2-5, with D possibly being TRBD1 (6 bases). The V gene lost 5 bases and the J gene lost 2 bases, with 15 bases spanning the gap. This CDR3 contains 15 residues. The germline CDR1 and CDR2 sequences are MDHEN and SYDVKM. The CDR3 sequence is CASSRLIQGQETQYF. The CDR3 nucleotides are TGTGCCAGCAGTCGCCTCATACAGGGTCAAGAGACCCAGTACTTC.